What follows describes a single T cell receptor beta chain. Its target is not known. A junction end diverges from the germline sequence, so it may reflect a read error. CDR1 is SNHLY and CDR2 is FYNNEI in the germline V gene. CDR3 length equals 15 residues. The data are from a study of shared clonotypes between healthy human individuals. Study outcomes and limitations: Memory subsets had estimated richness that was generally smaller than that of naive subsets.

Sequencing was performed with immunoSEQ multiplex PCR; in TCRdb, only in-frame clones are kept and a portion is missing. The table has about 1.5 million clones, approximately 98% seen once. All the donors were Caucasian adults who lived in Nashville, Tennessee. The sequence came from a man aged 30-40 years in good health. Source material: naive CD4+ T cells sorted from blood. Subset reported: CD45RA+ positively selected. The chain couples TRBV2 to TRBJ2-7; tentatively, D is TRBD2 (6 bases). As DNA, the CDR3 is TGTGCCAGCGGTGACAGTACCCGGGGGTCCTACGAGCAGTACTTC. This codes for CASGDSTRGSYEQYF.